The 3 T cell receptor beta chains presented below share a single source sample, sequenced in a study of cytomegalovirus exposure and HLA in healthy donors. Primers included in the PCR were 60 Vbeta and 13 Jbeta primers. Only in-frame clones appear in the TCRdb table, and some are missing; sequencing was by immunoSEQ multiplex PCR. The data contain some 150,000 clones, approximately 85% of them seen just once; the ten biggest clones take up around 7.8%. The material sequenced was PBMCs. The receptors originated from a woman aged 45-65 years in good health and CMV-seropositive.

This sequence joins TRBV29-1 and TRBJ2-7, with a tentative D call TRBD2 (7 bases). This CDR3 contains 15 residues. Germline CDR1 is SQVTM and CDR2 is ANQGSEA. V was cut by 5 bases and J by 2 bases, with 19 bases left in between. The DNA of the CDR3 is TGCAGCGTTTATGGGGGGGGCAACGGGGCCTACGAGCAGTACTTC. Amino acid sequence: CSVYGGGNGAYEQYF.

In this sample, this clone turned up a few times. This chain joins TRBV19 and TRBJ2-2; TRBD2 aligns across 11 bases. Germline V gene lookup returns CDR1 LNHDA and CDR2 SQIVND (reference sequence). Germline trimming cut 6 bases from V and 6 bases from J; bases unmatched to any gene: 9. The CDR3 runs to 16 residues. CDR3 residues: CASSPTSGSFAGELFF. In DNA form, the CDR3 reads TGTGCCAGTAGCCCTACTAGCGGGAGTTTCGCCGGGGAGCTGTTTTTT.

This clone was seen a few times. This rearrangement joins TRBV5-1 to TRBJ1-2; 10 bases line up with TRBD1. Trimming took 4 bases from V and 4 from J; bases not matched to a gene: 7. The germline CDR1 and CDR2 sequences are SGHRS and YFSETQ. There are 15 residues in the CDR3. DNA for the CDR3: TGCGCCAGCAGCCCCGGGACAGGGGTTGGCTATGGCTACACCTTC. Protein product: CASSPGTGVGYGYTF.